Following are 17 T cell receptor beta chains from one sample sequenced in a study of blood T cell repertoires in COVID-19. The method was immunoSEQ multiplex PCR; TCRdb's version includes in-frame clones alone and lacks a portion of them. The table has about 71,000 clones, approximately 90% seen once. Source material: peripheral blood. These receptors all stem from a woman aged 18-35 years with acute or convalescent COVID-19.

The gene calls are TRBV5-1 and TRBJ2-2; 10 bases are a match to TRBD2. From germline, CDR1 is SGHRS and CDR2 YFSETQ. With 2 bases clipped from V and 2 bases from J, the junction kept 3 bases outside the gene matches. This CDR3 has 16 residues. CDR3 amino acids: CASSFTSGINTGELFF. For the CDR3, the DNA is TGCGCCAGCAGCTTCACTAGCGGGATTAACACCGGGGAGCTGTTTTTT.

The rearrangement uses TRBV20-1 and TRBJ1-5; 8 bases are a match to TRBD1. Germline CDR1 and CDR2: DFQATT and SNEGSKA (reference sequence). CDR3 length equals 13 residues. The trim removed 3 bases at V and 6 bases at J, leaving 4 bases unmatched. CDR3 in amino acids: CSASQGAFQPQHF. In nucleotides, the CDR3 is TGCAGTGCTAGTCAGGGGGCTTTTCAGCCCCAGCATTTT.

The CDR3 DNA sequence: TGTGCCAGCAGCTTAGTACCGGGCACCGGGGAGCTGTTTTTT. As protein: CASSLVPGTGELFF. The chain recombines TRBV7-2 with TRBJ2-2; D is uncertain. The germline V and J ends were trimmed by 1 base and 4 bases, with 7 bases remaining between them. This CDR3 is built from 14 residues. Germline V lookup: CDR1 SGHTA, CDR2 FQGNSA.

The rearrangement links TRBV12-3 or TRBV12-4 to TRBJ2-5, with D tentatively TRBD1 (6 bases). The ends were cut back, 6 bases at V and 1 base at J, with 9 bases in the middle. The CDR3 sequence is 13 residues long. CDR3 protein: CASRPTGQETQYF. The CDR3 DNA reads TGTGCCAGCAGGCCGACAGGCCAAGAGACCCAGTACTTC.

This clone came up once. The CDR3 reads CASSYSLGGTGELFF. The CDR3 DNA follows: TGTGCCAGCAGTTACTCGTTAGGAGGCACCGGGGAGCTGTTTTTT. V and J are TRBV6-2 or TRBV6-3 and TRBJ2-2; tentative D call: TRBD2 (5 bases). This CDR3 is 15 amino acids long. V was trimmed by 0 bases and J by 4 bases, leaving 9 bases between them. Germline values: CDR1 MNHEY, CDR2 SVGEGT.

The chain recombines TRBV12-3 or TRBV12-4 with TRBJ2-3, with TRBD1 identical over 7 bases. The CDR3 spans 13 residues. V lost 5 bases to trimming and J lost 4 bases; unmatched junction nucleotides: 3. The DNA of the CDR3 is TGTGCCAGCAGTAGGGGGCCGGCAGATACGCAGTATTTT. This sequence encodes CASSRGPADTQYF.

V is TRBV5-6 and J is TRBJ2-1; tentatively, D is TRBD1 (6 bases). CDR1 is SGHDT, CDR2 YYEEEE, per germline. The CDR3 loop spans 15 amino acids. Trimming cost V 3 bases and J 0 bases, with 10 bases left between them. The CDR3, as DNA: TGTGCCAGCAGCTACGGGACAAGCTCCTACAATGAGCAGTTCTTC. This gives the protein CASSYGTSSYNEQFF.

V is TRBV27 and J is TRBJ1-2, with a weak D call TRBD1 (6 bases). The CDR3 spans 14 residues. The V gene lost 6 bases and the J gene lost 7 bases, with 18 bases spanning the gap. CDR1 MNHEY and CDR2 SMNVEV come from the germline V gene (reference sequence). Written as DNA, the CDR3 is TGTGCCAGCAGATTACAGGGTCGTGAAGGTGGCTACACCTTC. The encoded protein is CASRLQGREGGYTF.

In this sample, this clone turned up a few times. V usage is TRBV7-9 and J usage is TRBJ2-2, with 7 bases identical to TRBD1. With 5 bases clipped from V and 5 bases from J, the junction kept 8 bases outside the gene matches. Germline CDR1 SEHNR, CDR2 FQNEAQ (reference sequence). The CDR3 consists of 15 residues. The CDR3, as DNA: TGTGCCAGCAGCATGCGACAGGGCGGGACCGGGGAGCTGTTTTTT. As protein: CASSMRQGGTGELFF.

The gene calls are TRBV2 and TRBJ1-1; TRBD1 aligns across 7 bases. V shed 7 bases and J 8 bases; nucleotides not matched to a gene: 7. CDR1 is SNHLY and CDR2 is FYNNEI in the germline V gene. This CDR3 has 12 residues. CDR3 coding DNA: TGTGCCAGCACCGACAGGGAAGTAGAAGCTTTCTTT. It translates to CASTDREVEAFF.

This clone has a handful of counts. The chain couples TRBV5-1 to TRBJ1-1; 10 nucleotides match TRBD1. V lost 0 bases, J lost 7 bases, and 6 bases stayed unmatched. The germline V gene has CDR1 SGHRS and CDR2 YFSETQ. The CDR3 extends over 15 amino acids. The CDR3 DNA reads TGCGCCAGCAGCTTGGGACAGGGGGCGCGAAATGAAGCTTTCTTT. Translating gives CASSLGQGARNEAFF. The full variable domain, with the rest looked up from reference TRBV5-1 and TRBJ1-1, is KAGVTQTPRYLIKTRGQQVTLSCSPISGHRSVSWYQQTPGQGLQFLFEYFSETQRNKGNFPGRFSGRQFSNSRSEMNVSTLELGDSALYLCASSLGQGARNEAFFGQGTRLTVV.

The V gene is TRBV19, the J gene TRBJ1-5, with no clear D. Germline lookup yields CDR1 LNHDA and CDR2 SQIVND (reference sequence). The CDR3 is 13 amino acids. Trimming pared 1 base from V and 5 bases from J, leaving 6 bases between. This chain's CDR3 is CASSIGLYQPQHF. The CDR3 DNA follows: TGTGCCAGTAGTATAGGCCTATATCAGCCCCAGCATTTT. Together with reference TRBV19 and TRBJ1-5, the CDR3 gives the full variable domain: DGGITQSPKYLFRKEGQNVTLSCEQNLNHDAMYWYRQDPGQGLRLIYYSQIVNDFQKGDIAEGYSVSREKKESFPLTVTSAQKNPTAFYLCASSIGLYQPQHFGDGTRLSIL.

The genes are TRBV7-9 and TRBJ2-3, with 11 positions matching TRBD1. The CDR3 spans 17 residues. V shed 10 bases, J shed 3 bases, and the junction held 15 bases outside the gene matches. Germline V gives CDR1 SEHNR, CDR2 FQNEAQ (reference sequence). CDR3 coding DNA: TGTGCCACCAACGGACAGGGGGCAGATCTCACTACAGATACGCAGTATTTT. Translating gives CATNGQGADLTTDTQYF.

CDR3 DNA sequence: TGTGCCAGCAGCGTTCTCGGGGGGTATCGGGAGACCCAGTACTTC. Its translation: CASSVLGGYRETQYF. The chain combines TRBV14 with TRBJ2-5; 7 positions agree with TRBD2. CDR1 is SGHDN and CDR2 is FVKESK in the germline V gene. The CDR3 loop spans 15 amino acids. V lost 5 bases, J lost 5 bases, and 11 bases stayed unmatched. Full variable domain (remainder filled in from reference TRBV14 and TRBJ2-5): EAGVTQFPSHSVIEKGQTVTLRCDPISGHDNLYWYRRVMGKEIKFLLHFVKESKQDESGMPNNRFLAERTGGTYSTLKVQPAELEDSGVYFCASSVLGGYRETQYFGPGTRLLVL.

The gene calls are TRBV29-1 and TRBJ2-5, with TRBD1 matching over 9 bases. Trimming took 6 bases from V and 0 from J; bases not matched to a gene: 8. There are 15 residues in the CDR3. Germline V CDR1 and CDR2: SQVTM, ANQGSEA. Here the CDR3 reads CSVRPGQGNQETQYF. CDR3 in DNA: TGCAGCGTACGGCCGGGACAGGGAAACCAAGAGACCCAGTACTTC.

The CDR3 protein is CASSLVAGTFEKLFF. Here the CDR3 DNA reads TGCGCCAGCAGCTTGGTGGCAGGGACTTTTGAAAAACTGTTTTTT. The V call is TRBV5-1, the J call TRBJ1-4, with TRBD1 as a possible D gene (5 bases). This CDR3 is built from 15 residues. Trimming stripped 0 bases from V and 7 bases from J, with 13 bases between. CDR1 SGHRS and CDR2 YFSETQ come from the germline V gene.

This clone was seen just once. J is TRBJ1-5 and V is TRBV27; tentatively, D is TRBD1 (6 bases). CDR1 and CDR2 from the germline V gene are MNHEY and SMNVEV (reference sequence). The V end lost 6 bases, the J end lost 6 bases, and 18 bases lay between the germline ends. The CDR3 loop spans 15 amino acids. The CDR3 sequence: CASRKGQITGQPQHF. The DNA of the CDR3 is TGTGCCAGCAGGAAAGGACAGATAACAGGTCAGCCCCAGCATTTT.